Below, one TCR beta chain is given with its context. This sample stems from a study of blood T cells in healthy people across ages. This CDR3 region has 14 residues. Trimming took off 4 bases at V and 1 base at J, with 11 bases between the two ends. The V gene's germline CDR1 is LGHDT and CDR2 YNNKEL (reference sequence). Combining a sample-barcoded 5' primer with a J-beta primer mix, a second PCR ran for roughly 7 to 11 cycles. TCRdb ran MiXCR on the 5' RACE reads and lists one entry per CDR3 protein. Of 700,000 to 900,000 distinct CDR3 sequences listed, about 48% were seen once; the top ten hold 41%.

The sequencing sample was made of blood. The clonotype originates from a man aged 80 or over in good health. The chain combines TRBV3-1 with TRBJ2-7, with D perhaps TRBD2 (6 bases). CDR3 coding DNA: TGTGCCAGCAGCCGAGTAGCGGAATCCTACGAGCAGTACTTC. Translating it yields CASSRVAESYEQYF.